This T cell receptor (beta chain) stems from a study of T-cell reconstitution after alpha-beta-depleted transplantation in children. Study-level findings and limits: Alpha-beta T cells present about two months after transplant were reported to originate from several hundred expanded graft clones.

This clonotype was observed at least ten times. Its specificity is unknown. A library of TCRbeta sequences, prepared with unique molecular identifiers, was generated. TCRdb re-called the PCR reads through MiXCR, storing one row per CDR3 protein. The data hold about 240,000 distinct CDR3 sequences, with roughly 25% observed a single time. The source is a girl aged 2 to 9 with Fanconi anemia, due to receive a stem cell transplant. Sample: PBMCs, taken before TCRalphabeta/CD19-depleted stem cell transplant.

The CDR3 reads CASSLLGDAPSYEQYF. CDR3 DNA: TGTGCCAGCAGTTTATTAGGGGATGCCCCATCCTACGAGCAGTACTTC. The chain employs TRBV27 and TRBJ2-7; tentatively, D is TRBD1 (5 bases). V lost 1 base, J lost 1 base, and 14 bases lay in between. Germline CDR1 MNHEY, CDR2 SMNVEV (reference sequence). CDR3 length: 16 residues.